Below are 4 T cell receptor beta chains sequenced from a single sample in a study of blood T cell repertoires in COVID-19. The repertoire was sequenced with immunoSEQ multiplex PCR; TCRdb's copy has only in-frame clones and lacks some. Counted here are roughly 500,000 clones, 80% to 90% occurring once; the ten biggest clones make up 6.5% to 9.5%. Sample: PBMCs or T cells enriched from blood (not recorded which). The receptors shown here come from an older woman who had recovered from COVID-19.

The genes are TRBV7-9 and TRBJ2-2; 7 positions agree with TRBD1. Germline V CDR1 and CDR2: SEHNR, FQNEAQ (reference sequence). The CDR3 runs to 14 residues. With 6 bases clipped from V and 1 base from J, the junction kept 2 bases outside the gene matches. The CDR3 is CASSRTGNTGELFF. The DNA of the CDR3 is TGTGCCAGCAGTAGGACAGGGAACACCGGGGAGCTGTTTTTT.

The V gene is TRBV4-1, the J gene TRBJ2-1; TRBD2 matches 7 bases. CDR1 is MGHRA, CDR2 YSYEKL, per germline. Losses at the gene ends were 1 base for V and 6 bases for J; bases not matched to a gene: 6. CDR3 size: 15 residues. CDR3 residues: CASSQGRGGRNEQFF. CDR3 nucleotides: TGCGCCAGCAGCCAAGGTCGCGGGGGTCGCAATGAGCAGTTCTTC.

The gene calls are TRBV6-1 and TRBJ1-1, with D possibly matching TRBD1 (6 bases). The CDR3 has 14 amino acids. Germline V CDR1 and CDR2: MNHNS, SASEGT. V was cut by 2 bases and J by 5 bases, with 12 bases left in between. CDR3 residues: CASSEQQGSTEAFF. The CDR3 DNA follows: TGTGCCAGCAGTGAACAACAGGGAAGTACTGAAGCTTTCTTT.

V gene TRBV15 combines with J gene TRBJ2-7; D gene ambiguous. V was trimmed by 0 bases and J by 2 bases, leaving 5 bases between them. The CDR3 is 13 amino acids. In germline, CDR1 is LNHNV, CDR2 YYDKDF (reference sequence). The CDR3 region is CATSRELAYEQYV. The CDR3 DNA reads TGTGCCACCAGCAGAGAATTAGCCTACGAGCAGTACGTC.